The clone carrying this TCR beta chain was counted only a few times. What it binds is not known. These data belong to a study of T cell repertoires in cytomegalovirus infection. Each CDR3 protein gets one entry after TCRdb re-called the reads with MiXCR. This sample has a few hundred thousand distinct CDR3 sequences, with roughly 43% found just once. V was trimmed by 4 bases and J by 3 bases, leaving 14 bases between them. Germline CDR1 is SGHRS and CDR2 is YFSETQ. The CDR3 covers 15 residues. The input for sequencing was cultured PBMCs, taken from culture after CMV antigen stimulation. The TCR comes from a human donor in good health (CMV status not recorded). Some clones in this sample may be carry-over from other donors' samples. The chain links TRBV5-1 to TRBJ2-1, with D maybe TRBD2 (5 bases). CDR3 protein: CASSISSRNYNEQFF. CDR3 bases: TGCGCCAGCAGCATCTCTAGCAGGAACTACAATGAGCAGTTCTTC.